The clone carrying this TCR beta chain showed up just once. Its antigen remains unidentified. The data derive from a study of cytomegalovirus exposure and HLA in healthy donors. The primer mix had 60 Vbeta and 13 Jbeta primers. Repertoires were generated with immunoSEQ multiplex PCR, while TCRdb's copy carries only in-frame clones and drops some. The sample holds roughly 100,000 clones, around 84% seen once. General study points: TCR sequences were mostly rare, though some public TCRs occurred in many donors.

J was trimmed by 2 bases and V by 3 bases; bases with no gene match: 3. The CDR3 has 14 amino acids. The germline gives CDR1 MDHEN, CDR2 SYDVKM. The specimen sequenced was PBMCs. The genes are TRBV28 and TRBJ1-2, with TRBD1 matching 7 bases. This clonotype was sampled from a young man in good health and CMV-seronegative. The CDR3 sequence is CASSLTGTNYGYTF. The CDR3 nucleotides are TGTGCCAGCAGTTTGACAGGGACCAACTATGGCTACACCTTC.